The 18 T cell receptor beta chains below all came from one sample that was sequenced in a study of blood T cell repertoires in COVID-19. The repertoire was sequenced with immunoSEQ multiplex PCR; TCRdb's copy has only in-frame clones and lacks some. The sample consists of fewer than 300,000 clones, approximately 85% of them appearing once. Sequenced input: PBMCs or T cells enriched from blood (not recorded which). These receptors were taken from a woman in her 30s who had recovered from COVID-19.

The chain has TRBV5-8 and TRBJ1-5; no reliable D call. CDR1 and CDR2 from the germline V gene are SGHTS and YDEGEE. This CDR3 contains 14 residues. V was trimmed by 4 bases and J by 5 bases, leaving 13 bases between them. Here the CDR3 reads CASSAEGGYQPQHF. The CDR3, as DNA: TGTGCCAGCAGCGCCGAAGGAGGGTATCAGCCCCAGCATTTT. The full variable domain, its missing parts supplied by reference TRBV5-8 and TRBJ1-5, is EAGVTQSPTHLIKTRGQQATLRCSPISGHTSVYWYQQALGLGLQFLLWYDEGEERNRGNFPPRFSGRQFPNYSSELNVNALELEDSALYLCASSAEGGYQPQHFGDGTRLSIL.

The CDR3 bases are TGTGCCAGCAGTTCCACCAGGGAATTAGGAAAACTGTTTTTT. Translated: CASSSTRELGKLFF. This sequence joins TRBV28 and TRBJ1-4; the D gene is possibly TRBD1 (5 bases). The CDR3 spans 14 residues. Between the trimmed V and J ends, which lost 4 bases and 10 bases, there was a span of 16 bases. CDR1 is MDHEN and CDR2 is SYDVKM in the germline V gene.

V and J are TRBV5-5 and TRBJ1-5; 8 bases are a match to TRBD1. Germline loops: CDR1 SGHKS, CDR2 YYEKEE (reference sequence). Unmatched junction bases numbered 9, after V lost 0 bases and J lost 4 bases. CDR3 length: 17 amino acids. Written as DNA, the CDR3 is TGTGCCAGCAGCTTGGTGACAGGGGAGAACATGAATCAGCCCCAGCATTTT. Translating gives CASSLVTGENMNQPQHF.

V is TRBV29-1 and J is TRBJ2-7; D unresolved. V gave up 4 bases and J gave up 1 base, with 5 bases separating them. The germline CDR1 and CDR2 sequences are SQVTM and ANQGSEA. This CDR3 has 11 amino acids. CDR3 bases: TGCAGCGTTGTACAGTCCTACGAGCAGTACTTC. This sequence encodes CSVVQSYEQYF.

The CDR3 DNA reads TGTGCCAGCAGCCTTGGGGACAGGGGGACAGCTAACTATGGCTACACCTTC. It codes for CASSLGDRGTANYGYTF. The chain links TRBV7-9 to TRBJ1-2, with TRBD1 identical over 11 bases. V trimming: 5 bases; J trimming: 0 bases; junction bases outside the gene matches: 8. CDR1 is SEHNR, CDR2 FQNEAQ, per germline (reference sequence). The CDR3 covers 17 residues.

The CDR3, as DNA: TGTGCCAGCAGCCTGAGCGGGGGGCCCTACGAGCAGTACTTC. Amino acid sequence: CASSLSGGPYEQYF. The V gene is TRBV5-4, the J gene TRBJ2-7, with 9 bases fitting TRBD2. CDR1 and CDR2 from the germline V gene are SGHNT and YYREEE (reference sequence). The trim removed 4 bases at V and 2 bases at J, leaving 4 bases unmatched. The CDR3 runs to 14 residues.

The chain is built from TRBV11-2 and TRBJ2-7, with 10 bases aligning to TRBD1. The trim removed 2 bases at V and 3 bases at J, leaving 1 base unmatched. There are 14 residues in the CDR3. Germline lookup yields CDR1 SGHAT and CDR2 FQNNGV. This CDR3 is CASSLRTGGYEQYF. As DNA, the CDR3 is TGTGCCAGCAGCTTAAGGACAGGGGGCTACGAGCAGTACTTC.

The gene calls are TRBV19 and TRBJ2-7, with 9 bases aligning to TRBD1. The V gene end was trimmed by 8 bases and the J gene end by 0 bases; junction bases not matched to a gene: 2. This CDR3 has 13 residues. CDR1 is LNHDA, CDR2 SQIVND, per germline (reference sequence). The CDR3 is CASRDRVSYEQYF. The CDR3 coding sequence is TGTGCCAGTCGGGACAGGGTCTCCTACGAGCAGTACTTC.

The CDR3 DNA reads as TGTGCCACCAGTGACTCGGGAGAGGTCGGGTACGAGCAGTACTTC. Protein: CATSDSGEVGYEQYF. The chain carries TRBV24-1 and TRBJ2-7; D may be TRBD2 (6 bases). The length of the CDR3 is 15 residues. Trimming left V 4 bases short and J 4 bases short, with 16 bases between. The germline gives CDR1 KGHDR, CDR2 SFDVKD.

This chain links TRBV30 with TRBJ1-2, with D possibly being TRBD1 (6 bases). The ends were cut back, 3 bases at V and 5 bases at J, with 19 bases in the middle. The CDR3 is 15 amino acids. Germline CDR1 and CDR2: GTSNPN and SVGIG (reference sequence). The CDR3 coding sequence is TGTGCCTGGAGAGGCCCGACAGGTTTTTCGTATGGCTACACCTTC. Protein product: CAWRGPTGFSYGYTF.

The chain couples TRBV10-2 to TRBJ1-1; possibly TRBD1 for D (6 bases). Trimming removed 3 bases from V and 6 bases from J, with 11 bases in between. Germline CDR1 is WSHSY and CDR2 is SAAADI. CDR3 size: 13 residues. The CDR3 sequence is CASSDRPGAEAFF. Written as DNA, the CDR3 is TGCGCCAGCAGTGATAGGCCAGGGGCTGAAGCTTTCTTT.

The CDR3 bases are TGTGCCACCAGCAGAGATTTCCAGGGTCCCACTGAAGCTTTCTTT. Translated: CATSRDFQGPTEAFF. The rearrangement links TRBV15 to TRBJ1-1; D is possibly TRBD1 (5 bases). Germline V gives CDR1 LNHNV, CDR2 YYDKDF (reference sequence). The CDR3 is 15 amino acids. V lost 0 bases and J lost 4, with 12 bases in between.

The genes are TRBV5-5 and TRBJ1-3; weak D call: TRBD1 (5 bases). The CDR3 consists of 17 residues. Germline V gene lookup returns CDR1 SGHKS and CDR2 YYEKEE (reference sequence). Trimming cost V 4 bases and J 0 bases, with 17 bases left between them. This CDR3 reads CASSRKGSGGSGNTIYF. In nucleotides, the CDR3 is TGTGCCAGCAGCCGAAAGGGATCGGGGGGCTCTGGAAACACCATATATTTT.

The genes are TRBV29-1 and TRBJ2-5; TRBD1 is a possible D gene (5 bases). Trimming took 5 bases from V and 6 from J, leaving 19 bases between them. Germline-derived CDR1 and CDR2 are SQVTM and ANQGSEA. The CDR3 consists of 14 residues. The CDR3 loop reads CSVFRQEGVKTQYF. The DNA of the CDR3 is TGCAGCGTTTTTCGGCAGGAAGGGGTGAAGACCCAGTACTTC.

The V call is TRBV5-1, the J call TRBJ2-3, with a possible D match to TRBD1 (5 bases). The V and J ends lost 0 bases and 2 bases respectively, with 7 bases between them. The CDR3 extends over 14 amino acids. CDR1 and CDR2 from the germline V gene are SGHRS and YFSETQ. CDR3 coding DNA: TGCGCCAGCAGCTTGGGACAGTCCACAGATACGCAGTATTTT. Residues: CASSLGQSTDTQYF.

This chain joins TRBV6-5 and TRBJ1-2; 8 bases line up with TRBD1. Per germline, CDR1 MNHEY and CDR2 SVGAGI. With 6 bases clipped from V and 3 bases from J, the junction kept 6 bases outside the gene matches. The CDR3 contains 14 residues. This chain's CDR3 is CASSLGQGHYGYTF. DNA of the CDR3: TGTGCCAGCAGCTTAGGACAGGGCCACTATGGCTACACCTTC.

This chain uses TRBV9 with TRBJ1-2; D may be TRBD1 (5 bases). CDR3 length: 15 residues. Germline lookup yields CDR1 SGDLS and CDR2 YYNGEE. V was clipped by 0 bases and J by 4 bases, with 13 bases between them. As DNA, the CDR3 is TGTGCCAGCAGCGTAGCGGCGGGGGTCGTCTATGGCTACACCTTC. This translates into CASSVAAGVVYGYTF.

The chain recombines TRBV4-2 with TRBJ2-5, with a tentative D call TRBD1 (6 bases). The CDR3 spans 14 residues. In germline, CDR1 is LGHNA, CDR2 YNFKEQ. Trimming stripped 0 bases from V and 4 bases from J, with 9 bases between. CDR3 sequence reads: CASSQEKGGETQYF. The DNA for the CDR3 is TGTGCCAGCAGCCAAGAAAAAGGGGGAGAGACCCAGTACTTC.